This entry lists 6 T cell receptor beta chains sequenced from one sample in a study of cytomegalovirus exposure and HLA in healthy donors. 13 Jbeta primers and 60 Vbeta primers were used for the PCR. Method: immunoSEQ multiplex PCR; TCRdb's copy keeps in-frame clones and lacks some. The data hold approximately 140,000 clones, with approximately 80% observed a single time. Sample: PBMCs. The receptors shown here come from a woman between 40 and 55 years old in good health and CMV-seronegative.

This clone has more than one count but fewer than ten. The chain links TRBV4-3 to TRBJ2-2; 7 bases map to TRBD2. There are 16 residues in the CDR3. The V gene end was trimmed by 0 bases and the J gene end by 7 bases; junction bases not matched to a gene: 8. CDR1 LGHNA and CDR2 YSLEER come from the germline V gene. CDR3 coding DNA: TGCGCCAGCAGCCAAGATGTTGCGGGAGAGAGCGGGGAGCTGTTTTTT. Its protein is CASSQDVAGESGELFF.

This clone was observed once. The chain combines TRBV11-2 with TRBJ2-7; no reliable D call. From germline, CDR1 is SGHAT and CDR2 FQNNGV. The CDR3 covers 13 residues. V was pared by 9 bases and J by 0 bases, with 12 bases between. CDR3 protein: CASHSLSSYEQYF. The CDR3 coding sequence is TGTGCCAGTCACAGCCTAAGCTCCTACGAGCAGTACTTC.

This chain links TRBV4-1 with TRBJ2-1; 7 positions match TRBD2. Germline V gene sequence: CDR1 MGHRA, CDR2 YSYEKL. The CDR3 extends over 15 amino acids. The junction had 3 bases not matched to a gene; V was cut back by 1 base and J by 3 bases. The CDR3 DNA sequence: TGCGCCAGCAGCCAAGCGGGAGGAATCTACAATGAGCAGTTCTTC. Amino acids: CASSQAGGIYNEQFF.

V and J are TRBV5-1 and TRBJ2-7, with TRBD2 identical over 15 bases. Germline values: CDR1 SGHRS, CDR2 YFSETQ. With 6 bases clipped from V and 7 bases from J, the junction kept 17 bases outside the gene matches. This CDR3 has 18 residues. CDR3 DNA: TGCGCCAGCACGGAAGGGGGACTAGCGGGAGGACACCCCGGAGAGCAGTACTTC. Its translation is CASTEGGLAGGHPGEQYF.

V gene TRBV4-1 combines with J gene TRBJ1-4, with unresolved D. Trimming removed 2 bases from V and 7 bases from J, with 14 bases in between. The CDR3 is 15 amino acids. Germline V lookup: CDR1 MGHRA, CDR2 YSYEKL. CDR3 in DNA: TGCGCCAGCAGCCAAACGGGAACCCCGGCTGAAAAACTGTTTTTT. Its protein product is CASSQTGTPAEKLFF.

The CDR3 DNA follows: TGTGCCAGCAGTTATACAGGGCCAGATACGCAGTATTTT. Its translation is CASSYTGPDTQYF. The chain combines TRBV6-5 with TRBJ2-3, with D perhaps TRBD1 (6 bases). The germline V gene encodes CDR1 MNHEY and CDR2 SVGAGI. Trimming left V 3 bases short and J 4 bases short, with 8 bases between. CDR3 length: 13 residues.